This TCR beta chain was identified in a study of T cell changes during pregnancy in multiple sclerosis. Profiled with immunoSEQ multiplex PCR; TCRdb holds only in-frame clones, not every one. The data show 15,000 to 20,000 clones, 75% to 90% seen once. CDR1 is MNHEY and CDR2 is SVGAGI in the germline V gene. The ends lost 5 bases at V and 3 bases at J; junction bases unmatched: 2. The CDR3 runs to 13 residues. The V gene is TRBV6-5, the J gene TRBJ1-1, with 8 positions matching TRBD1. The specimen comprised CD8+ T cells from peripheral blood mononuclear cells, sampled in the third trimester of pregnancy. This sequence originates from a female donor in good health, enrolled as a control in a pregnancy study. For the CDR3, the DNA is TGTGCCAGCAGTGACAGGGGTCACACTGAAGCTTTCTTT. Protein: CASSDRGHTEAFF.